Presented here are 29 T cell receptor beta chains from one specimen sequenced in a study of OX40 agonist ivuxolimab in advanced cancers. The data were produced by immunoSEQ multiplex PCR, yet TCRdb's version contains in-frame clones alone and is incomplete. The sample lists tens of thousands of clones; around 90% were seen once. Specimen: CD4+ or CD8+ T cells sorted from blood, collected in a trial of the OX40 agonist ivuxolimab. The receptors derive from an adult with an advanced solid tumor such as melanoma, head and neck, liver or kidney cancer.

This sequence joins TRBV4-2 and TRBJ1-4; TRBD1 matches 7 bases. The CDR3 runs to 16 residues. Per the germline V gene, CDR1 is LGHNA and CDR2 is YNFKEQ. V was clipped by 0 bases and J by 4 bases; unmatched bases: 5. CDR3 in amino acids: CASSQDRGGLNEKLFF. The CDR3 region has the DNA TGTGCCAGCAGCCAAGACAGGGGGGGCCTTAATGAAAAACTGTTTTTT.

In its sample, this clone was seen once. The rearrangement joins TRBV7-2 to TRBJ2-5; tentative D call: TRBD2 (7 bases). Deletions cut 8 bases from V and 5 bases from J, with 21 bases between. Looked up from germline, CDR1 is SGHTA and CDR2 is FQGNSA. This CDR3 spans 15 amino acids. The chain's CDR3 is CASLRGGGFPETQYF. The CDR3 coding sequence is TGTGCCAGCCTCCGAGGGGGGGGGTTTCCGGAGACCCAGTACTTC.

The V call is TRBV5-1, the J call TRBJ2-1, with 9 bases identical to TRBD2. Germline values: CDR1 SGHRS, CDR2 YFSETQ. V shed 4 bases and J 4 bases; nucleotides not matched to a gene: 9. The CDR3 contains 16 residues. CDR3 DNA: TGCGCCAGCAGCATCGCTGCGGGGGGGGCTTACAATGAGCAGTTCTTC. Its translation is CASSIAAGGAYNEQFF. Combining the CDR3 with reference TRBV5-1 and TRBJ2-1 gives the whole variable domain KAGVTQTPRYLIKTRGQQVTLSCSPISGHRSVSWYQQTPGQGLQFLFEYFSETQRNKGNFPGRFSGRQFSNSRSEMNVSTLELGDSALYLCASSIAAGGAYNEQFFGPGTRLTVL.

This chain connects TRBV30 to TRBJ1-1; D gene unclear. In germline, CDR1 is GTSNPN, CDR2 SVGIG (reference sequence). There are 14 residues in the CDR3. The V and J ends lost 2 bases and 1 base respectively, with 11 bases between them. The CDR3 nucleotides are TGTGCCTGGAGTAAAGGTGCGGCGAACACTGAAGCTTTCTTT. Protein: CAWSKGAANTEAFF.

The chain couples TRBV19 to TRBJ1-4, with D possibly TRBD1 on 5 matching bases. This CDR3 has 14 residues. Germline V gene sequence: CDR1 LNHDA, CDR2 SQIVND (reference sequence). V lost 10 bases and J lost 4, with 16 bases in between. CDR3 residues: CATSQGLINEKLFF. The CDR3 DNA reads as TGTGCCACCTCCCAGGGTTTGATTAATGAAAAACTGTTTTTT.

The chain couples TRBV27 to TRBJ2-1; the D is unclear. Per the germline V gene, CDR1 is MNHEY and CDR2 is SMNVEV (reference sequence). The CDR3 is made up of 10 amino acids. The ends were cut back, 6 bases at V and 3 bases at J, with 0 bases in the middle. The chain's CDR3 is CASSYNEQFF. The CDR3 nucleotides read TGTGCCAGCAGCTACAATGAGCAGTTCTTC.

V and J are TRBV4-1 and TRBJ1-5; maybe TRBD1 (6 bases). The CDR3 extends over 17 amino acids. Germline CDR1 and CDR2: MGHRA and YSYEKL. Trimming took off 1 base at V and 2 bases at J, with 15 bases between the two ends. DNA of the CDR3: TGCGCCAGCAGCCAAGGGTCCAGGGGAGGTCGCAATCAGCCCCAGCATTTT. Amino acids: CASSQGSRGGRNQPQHF.

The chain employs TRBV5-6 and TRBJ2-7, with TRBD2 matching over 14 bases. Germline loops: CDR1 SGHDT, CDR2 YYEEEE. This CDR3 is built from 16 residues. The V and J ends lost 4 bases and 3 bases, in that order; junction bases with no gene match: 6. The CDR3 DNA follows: TGTGCCAGCAGCCCGGGACTAGCGGGAGCGGGCTACGAGCAGTACTTC. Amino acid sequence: CASSPGLAGAGYEQYF.

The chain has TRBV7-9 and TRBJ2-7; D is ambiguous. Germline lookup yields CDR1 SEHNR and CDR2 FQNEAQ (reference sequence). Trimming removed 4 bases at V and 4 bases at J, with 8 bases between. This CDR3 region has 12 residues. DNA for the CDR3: TGTGCCAGCAGCTCCCCCGGGTACGAGCAGTACTTC. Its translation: CASSSPGYEQYF.

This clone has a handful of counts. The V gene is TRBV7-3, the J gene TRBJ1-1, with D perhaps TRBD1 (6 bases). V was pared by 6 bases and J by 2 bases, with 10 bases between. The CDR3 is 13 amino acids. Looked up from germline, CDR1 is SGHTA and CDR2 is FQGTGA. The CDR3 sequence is CASRSQGNTEAFF. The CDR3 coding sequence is TGTGCCAGCAGGTCACAGGGTAACACTGAAGCTTTCTTT.

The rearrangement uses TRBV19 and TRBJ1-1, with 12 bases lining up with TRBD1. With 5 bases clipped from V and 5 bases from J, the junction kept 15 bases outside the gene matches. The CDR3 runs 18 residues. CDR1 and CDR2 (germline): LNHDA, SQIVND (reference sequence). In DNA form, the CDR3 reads TGTGCCAGTAGTGGACCCCGGGACAGGGGGCTTTCAAATACTGAAGCTTTCTTT. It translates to CASSGPRDRGLSNTEAFF. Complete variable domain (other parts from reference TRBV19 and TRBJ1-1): DGGITQSPKYLFRKEGQNVTLSCEQNLNHDAMYWYRQDPGQGLRLIYYSQIVNDFQKGDIAEGYSVSREKKESFPLTVTSAQKNPTAFYLCASSGPRDRGLSNTEAFFGQGTRLTVV.

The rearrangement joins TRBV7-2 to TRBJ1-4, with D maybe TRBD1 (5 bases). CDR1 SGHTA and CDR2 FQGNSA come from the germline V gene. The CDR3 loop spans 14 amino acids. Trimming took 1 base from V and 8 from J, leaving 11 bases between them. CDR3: CASSLVAGYEKLFF. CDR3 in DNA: TGTGCCAGCAGCTTAGTCGCAGGGTACGAAAAACTGTTTTTT.

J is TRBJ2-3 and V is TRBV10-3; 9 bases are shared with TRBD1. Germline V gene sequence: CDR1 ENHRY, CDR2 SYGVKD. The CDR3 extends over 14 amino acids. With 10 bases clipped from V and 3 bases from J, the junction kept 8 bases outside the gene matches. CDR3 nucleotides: TGTGCCACCGGACAGGGGTTAGGTACAGATACGCAGTATTTT. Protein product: CATGQGLGTDTQYF.

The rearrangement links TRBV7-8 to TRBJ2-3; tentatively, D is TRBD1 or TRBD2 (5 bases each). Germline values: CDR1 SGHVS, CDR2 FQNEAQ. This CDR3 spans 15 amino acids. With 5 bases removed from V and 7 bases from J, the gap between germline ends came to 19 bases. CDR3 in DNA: TGTGCCAGCAGCATGACCGGGACGACTCCCAATACGCAGTATTTT. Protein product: CASSMTGTTPNTQYF.

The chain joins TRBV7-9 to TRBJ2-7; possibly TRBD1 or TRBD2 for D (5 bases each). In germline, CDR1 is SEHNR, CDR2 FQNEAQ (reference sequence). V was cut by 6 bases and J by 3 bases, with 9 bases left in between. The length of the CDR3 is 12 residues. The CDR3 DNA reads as TGTGCCAGCAGAGGGACCGGCTACGAGCAGTACTTC. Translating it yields CASRGTGYEQYF.

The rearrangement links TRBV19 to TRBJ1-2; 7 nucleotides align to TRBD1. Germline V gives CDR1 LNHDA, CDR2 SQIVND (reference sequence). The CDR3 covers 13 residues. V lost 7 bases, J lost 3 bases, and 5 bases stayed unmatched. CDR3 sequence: CASINRGDYGYTF. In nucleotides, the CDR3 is TGTGCCAGTATCAACAGGGGAGACTATGGCTACACCTTC.

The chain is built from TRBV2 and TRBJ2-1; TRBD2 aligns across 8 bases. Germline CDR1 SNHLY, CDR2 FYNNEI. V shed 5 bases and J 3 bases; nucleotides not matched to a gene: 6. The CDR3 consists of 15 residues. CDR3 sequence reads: CASSPSGRSYNEQFF. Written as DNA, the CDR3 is TGTGCCAGCAGTCCCAGCGGGAGAAGCTACAATGAGCAGTTCTTC.

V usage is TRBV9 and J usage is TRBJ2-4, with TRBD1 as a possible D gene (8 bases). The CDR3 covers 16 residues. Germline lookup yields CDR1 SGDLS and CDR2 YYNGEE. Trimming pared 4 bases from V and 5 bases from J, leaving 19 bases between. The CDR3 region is CASSPGGAGGQNIQYF. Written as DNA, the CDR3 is TGTGCCAGCAGCCCAGGGGGGGCAGGGGGCCAAAACATTCAGTACTTC. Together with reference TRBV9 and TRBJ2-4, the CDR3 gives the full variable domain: DSGVTQTPKHLITATGQRVTLRCSPRSGDLSVYWYQQSLDQGLQFLIQYYNGEERAKGNILERFSAQQFPDLHSELNLSSLELGDSALYFCASSPGGAGGQNIQYFGAGTRLSVL.

CDR3 coding DNA: TGTGCCAGCACCGAGGTTCTACCAAACACCGGGGAGCTGTTTTTT. It translates to CASTEVLPNTGELFF. This chain connects TRBV2 to TRBJ2-2; D unclear. The CDR3 is made up of 15 amino acids. Trimming left V 7 bases short and J 2 bases short, with 14 bases between. Germline assignment: CDR1 SNHLY and CDR2 FYNNEI.

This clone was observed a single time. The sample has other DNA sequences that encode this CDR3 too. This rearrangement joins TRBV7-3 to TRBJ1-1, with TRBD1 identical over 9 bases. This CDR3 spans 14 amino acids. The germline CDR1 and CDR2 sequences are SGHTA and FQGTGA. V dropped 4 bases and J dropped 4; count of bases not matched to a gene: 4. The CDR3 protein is CASSSQGAGTEAFF. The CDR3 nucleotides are TGTGCCAGCAGCTCACAGGGGGCGGGCACTGAAGCTTTCTTT. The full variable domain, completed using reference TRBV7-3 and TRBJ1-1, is GAGVSQTPSNKVTEKGKYVELRCDPISGHTALYWYRQSLGQGPEFLIYFQGTGAADDSGLPNDRFFAVRPEGSVSTLKIQRTERGDSAVYLCASSSQGAGTEAFFGQGTRLTVV.

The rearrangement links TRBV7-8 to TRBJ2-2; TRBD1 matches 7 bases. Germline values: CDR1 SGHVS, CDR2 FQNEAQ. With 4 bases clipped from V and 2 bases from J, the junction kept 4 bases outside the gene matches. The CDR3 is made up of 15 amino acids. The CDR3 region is CASSWDRINTGELFF. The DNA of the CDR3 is TGTGCCAGCAGCTGGGACAGAATAAACACCGGGGAGCTGTTTTTT.

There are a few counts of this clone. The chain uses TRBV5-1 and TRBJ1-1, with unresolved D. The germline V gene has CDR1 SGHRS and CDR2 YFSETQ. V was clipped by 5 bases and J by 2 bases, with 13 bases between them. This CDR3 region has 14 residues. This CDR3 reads CASRQRPDNTEAFF. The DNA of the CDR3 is TGCGCCAGCAGACAAAGGCCAGACAACACTGAAGCTTTCTTT.

Here the CDR3 DNA reads TGTGCCAGCAGTTACCGAAACCGTGAAGCTTTCTTT. Translation: CASSYRNREAFF. The chain couples TRBV6-5 to TRBJ1-1; no reliable D call. V gave up 2 bases and J gave up 7 bases, with 8 bases separating them. The CDR3 covers 12 residues. The germline V gene encodes CDR1 MNHEY and CDR2 SVGAGI.

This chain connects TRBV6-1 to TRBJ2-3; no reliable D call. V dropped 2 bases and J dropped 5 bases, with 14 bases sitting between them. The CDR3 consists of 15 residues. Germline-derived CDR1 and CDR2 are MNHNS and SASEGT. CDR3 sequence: CASSEIITFGDTQYF. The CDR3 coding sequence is TGTGCCAGCAGTGAAATCATTACCTTTGGAGATACGCAGTATTTT.

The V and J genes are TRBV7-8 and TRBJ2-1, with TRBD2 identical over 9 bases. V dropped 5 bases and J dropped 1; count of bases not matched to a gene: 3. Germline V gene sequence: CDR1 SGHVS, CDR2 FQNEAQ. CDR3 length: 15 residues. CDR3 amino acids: CASSVSGSSYNEQFF. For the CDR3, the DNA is TGTGCCAGCAGCGTTAGCGGGAGTTCCTACAATGAGCAGTTCTTC.

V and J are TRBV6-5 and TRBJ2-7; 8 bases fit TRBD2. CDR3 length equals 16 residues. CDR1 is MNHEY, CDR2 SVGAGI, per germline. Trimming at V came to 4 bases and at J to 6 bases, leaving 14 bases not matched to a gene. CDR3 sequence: CASSSGGALQGGEQYF. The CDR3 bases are TGTGCCAGCAGTTCGGGGGGGGCGCTCCAGGGCGGCGAGCAGTACTTC.

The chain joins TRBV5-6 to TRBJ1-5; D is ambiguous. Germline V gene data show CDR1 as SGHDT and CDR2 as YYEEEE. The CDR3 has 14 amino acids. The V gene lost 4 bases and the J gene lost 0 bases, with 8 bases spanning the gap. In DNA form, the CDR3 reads TGTGCCAGCAGCGCCATTAGTAGCAATCAGCCCCAGCATTTT. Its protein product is CASSAISSNQPQHF.

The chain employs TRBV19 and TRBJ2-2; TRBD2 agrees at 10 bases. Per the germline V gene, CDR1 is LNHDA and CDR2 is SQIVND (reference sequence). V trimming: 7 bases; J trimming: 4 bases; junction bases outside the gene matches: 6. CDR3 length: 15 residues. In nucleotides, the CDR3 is TGTGCCAGTACCCTAGCGGGAGCCAGCACCGGGGAGCTGTTTTTT. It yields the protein CASTLAGASTGELFF.

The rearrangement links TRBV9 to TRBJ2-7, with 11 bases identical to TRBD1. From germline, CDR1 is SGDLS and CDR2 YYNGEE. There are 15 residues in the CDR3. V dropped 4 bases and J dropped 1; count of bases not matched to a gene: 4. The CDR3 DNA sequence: TGTGCCAGCAGCAAGGGGACAGGGGGATCCTACGAGCAGTACTTC. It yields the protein CASSKGTGGSYEQYF.